This entry features one T cell receptor beta chain sequence. This entry belongs to a study of blood T cell repertoires in COVID-19. In the study overall: The United States, Italy and Spain supplied acute and convalescent COVID-19 samples.

Trimming removed 6 bases from V and 4 bases from J; junction bases left unmatched: 2. The CDR3 runs 15 residues. Germline CDR1 is SNHLY and CDR2 is FYNNEI. Profiled with immunoSEQ multiplex PCR; TCRdb holds only in-frame clones, not every one. The repertoire includes tens of thousands of clones, about 77% of them detected once, and more than 6% sits in the top ten. The J gene is TRBJ1-6, the V gene TRBV2; 11 bases line up with TRBD1. The clonotype was recovered from a man between 70 and 80 years old with COVID-19, enrolled during active disease. The sequencing sample was made of peripheral blood. The CDR3 region is CASRGQGEYNSPLHF. The DNA of the CDR3 is TGTGCCAGCAGGGGACAGGGGGAATATAATTCACCCCTCCACTTT. Full variable domain (remainder filled in from reference TRBV2 and TRBJ1-6): EPEVTQTPSHQVTQMGQEVILRCVPISNHLYFYWYRQILGQKVEFLVSFYNNEISEKSEIFDDQFSVERPDGSNFTLKIRSTKLEDSAMYFCASRGQGEYNSPLHFGNGTRLTVT.